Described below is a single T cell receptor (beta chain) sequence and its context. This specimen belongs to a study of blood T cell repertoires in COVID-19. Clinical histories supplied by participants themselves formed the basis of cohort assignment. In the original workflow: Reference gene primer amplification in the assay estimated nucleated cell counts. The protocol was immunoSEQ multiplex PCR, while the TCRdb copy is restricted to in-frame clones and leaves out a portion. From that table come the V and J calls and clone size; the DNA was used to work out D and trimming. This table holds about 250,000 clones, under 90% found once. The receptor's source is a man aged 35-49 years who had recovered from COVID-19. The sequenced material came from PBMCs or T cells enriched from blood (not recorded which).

CDR3 protein: CASSLAQGGTEAFF. CDR3 DNA: TGCGCCAGCAGCTTGGCACAGGGCGGGACTGAAGCTTTCTTT. This chain joins TRBV5-1 and TRBJ1-1; D is possibly TRBD1 (6 bases). Trimming shortened V by 0 bases and J by 5 bases, and 11 bases separated the two germline ends. Germline-derived CDR1 and CDR2 are SGHRS and YFSETQ. This CDR3 is 14 amino acids long.